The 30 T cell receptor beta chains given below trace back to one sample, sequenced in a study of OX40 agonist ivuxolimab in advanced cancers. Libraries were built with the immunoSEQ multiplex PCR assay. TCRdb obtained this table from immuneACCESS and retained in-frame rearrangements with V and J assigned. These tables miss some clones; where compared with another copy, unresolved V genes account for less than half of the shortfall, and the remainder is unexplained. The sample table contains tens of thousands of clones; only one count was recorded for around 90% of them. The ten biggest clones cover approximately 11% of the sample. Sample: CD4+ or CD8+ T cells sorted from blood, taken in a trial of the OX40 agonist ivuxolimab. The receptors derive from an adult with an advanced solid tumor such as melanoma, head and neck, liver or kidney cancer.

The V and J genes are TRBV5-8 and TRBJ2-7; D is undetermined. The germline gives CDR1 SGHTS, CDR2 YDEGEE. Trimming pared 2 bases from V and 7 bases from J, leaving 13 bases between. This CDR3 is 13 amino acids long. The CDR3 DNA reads TGTGCCAGCAGCTTTGGCGGTGGGCGGGAGCAGTACTTC. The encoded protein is CASSFGGGREQYF.

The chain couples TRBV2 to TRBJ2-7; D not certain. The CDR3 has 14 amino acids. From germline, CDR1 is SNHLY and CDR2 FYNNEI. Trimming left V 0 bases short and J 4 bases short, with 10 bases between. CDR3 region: CASSEAQSGYEQYF. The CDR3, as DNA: TGTGCCAGCAGTGAAGCGCAAAGTGGGTACGAGCAGTACTTC.

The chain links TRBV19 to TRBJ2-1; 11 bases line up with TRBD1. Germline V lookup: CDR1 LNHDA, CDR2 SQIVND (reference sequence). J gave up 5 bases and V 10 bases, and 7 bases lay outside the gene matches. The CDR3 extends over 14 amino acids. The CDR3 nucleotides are TGTGCCACTACGGACAGGGGGCGAAACAATGAGCAGTTCTTC. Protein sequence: CATTDRGRNNEQFF.

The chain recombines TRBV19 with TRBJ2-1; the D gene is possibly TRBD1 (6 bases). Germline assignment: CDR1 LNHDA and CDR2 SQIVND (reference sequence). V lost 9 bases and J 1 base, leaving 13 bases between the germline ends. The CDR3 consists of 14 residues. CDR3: CASGDKPSYNEQFF. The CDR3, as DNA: TGTGCCAGCGGGGACAAACCTTCCTACAATGAGCAGTTCTTC.

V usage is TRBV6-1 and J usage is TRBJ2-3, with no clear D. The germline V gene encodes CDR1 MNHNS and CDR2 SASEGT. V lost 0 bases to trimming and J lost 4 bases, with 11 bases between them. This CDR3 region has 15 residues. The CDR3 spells CASSEAPPSSDTQYF. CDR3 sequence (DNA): TGTGCCAGCAGTGAAGCTCCCCCCAGTTCAGATACGCAGTATTTT.

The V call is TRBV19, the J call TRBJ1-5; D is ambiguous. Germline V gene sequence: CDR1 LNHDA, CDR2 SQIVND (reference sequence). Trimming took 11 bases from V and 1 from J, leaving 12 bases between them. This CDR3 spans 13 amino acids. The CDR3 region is CASDKDSNQPQHF. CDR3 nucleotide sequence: TGTGCCTCCGATAAGGACAGCAATCAGCCCCAGCATTTT.

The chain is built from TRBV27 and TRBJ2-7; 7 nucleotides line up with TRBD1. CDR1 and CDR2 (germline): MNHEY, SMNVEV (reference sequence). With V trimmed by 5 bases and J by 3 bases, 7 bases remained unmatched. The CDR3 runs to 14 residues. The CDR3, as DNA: TGTGCCAGCAGTCCGACAGGGAGACACTACGAGCAGTACTTC. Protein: CASSPTGRHYEQYF.

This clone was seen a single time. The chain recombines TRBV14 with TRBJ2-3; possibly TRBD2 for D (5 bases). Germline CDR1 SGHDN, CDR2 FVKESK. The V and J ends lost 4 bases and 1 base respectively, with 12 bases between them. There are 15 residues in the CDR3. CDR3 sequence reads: CASSPVGIGTDTQYF. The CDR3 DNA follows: TGTGCCAGCAGCCCCGTCGGGATTGGCACAGATACGCAGTATTTT.

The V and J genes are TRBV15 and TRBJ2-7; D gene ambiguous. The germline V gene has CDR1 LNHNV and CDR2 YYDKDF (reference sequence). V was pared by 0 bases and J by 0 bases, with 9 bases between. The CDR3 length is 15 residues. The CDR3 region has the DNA TGTGCCACCAGCAGAGATCGTTCCGCCTCCTACGAGCAGTACTTC. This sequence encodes CATSRDRSASYEQYF.

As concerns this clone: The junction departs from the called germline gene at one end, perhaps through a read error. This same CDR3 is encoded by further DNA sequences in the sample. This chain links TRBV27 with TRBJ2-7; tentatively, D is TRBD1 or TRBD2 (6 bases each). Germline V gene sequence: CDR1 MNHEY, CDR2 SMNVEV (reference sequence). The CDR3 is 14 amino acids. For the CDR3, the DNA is TGTGCTAGCAGTTTAATGCAGGGGACTTACGAGCAGTACTTC. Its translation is CASSLMQGTYEQYF.

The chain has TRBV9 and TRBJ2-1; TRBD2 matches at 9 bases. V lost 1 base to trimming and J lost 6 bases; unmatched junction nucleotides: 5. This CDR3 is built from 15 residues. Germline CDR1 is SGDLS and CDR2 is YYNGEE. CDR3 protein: CASSVQAGGVNEQFF. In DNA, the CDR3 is TGTGCCAGCAGCGTACAGGCGGGAGGGGTCAATGAGCAGTTCTTC.

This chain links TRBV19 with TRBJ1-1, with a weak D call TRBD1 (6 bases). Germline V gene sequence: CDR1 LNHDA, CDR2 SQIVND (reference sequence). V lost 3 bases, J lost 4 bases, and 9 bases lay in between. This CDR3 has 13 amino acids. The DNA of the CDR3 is TGTGCCAGTAGTATCTCAGGGGTCACTGAAGCTTTCTTT. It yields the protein CASSISGVTEAFF.

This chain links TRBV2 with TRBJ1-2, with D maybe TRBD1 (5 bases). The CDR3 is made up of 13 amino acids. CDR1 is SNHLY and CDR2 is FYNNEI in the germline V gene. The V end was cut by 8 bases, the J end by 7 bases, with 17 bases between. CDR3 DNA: TGTGCCAGCGGCGGACAAAGGGTAATTGGCTACACCTTC. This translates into CASGGQRVIGYTF. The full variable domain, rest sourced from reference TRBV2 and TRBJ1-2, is EPEVTQTPSHQVTQMGQEVILRCVPISNHLYFYWYRQILGQKVEFLVSFYNNEISEKSEIFDDQFSVERPDGSNFTLKIRSTKLEDSAMYFCASGGQRVIGYTFGSGTRLTVV.

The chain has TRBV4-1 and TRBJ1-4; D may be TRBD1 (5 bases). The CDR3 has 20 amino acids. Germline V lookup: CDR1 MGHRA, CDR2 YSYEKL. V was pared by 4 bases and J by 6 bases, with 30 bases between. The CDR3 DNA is TGCGCCAGCAGCCCTCCGGCCCCGGGGGGTACGAGGGCTCTGGATGAAAAACTGTTTTTT. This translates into CASSPPAPGGTRALDEKLFF.

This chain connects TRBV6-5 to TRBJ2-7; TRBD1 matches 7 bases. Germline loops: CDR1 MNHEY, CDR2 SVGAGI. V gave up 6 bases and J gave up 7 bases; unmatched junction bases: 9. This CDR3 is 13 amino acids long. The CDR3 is CASRLGQTLEQYF. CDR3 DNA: TGTGCCAGCAGACTGGGACAGACCCTTGAGCAGTACTTC.

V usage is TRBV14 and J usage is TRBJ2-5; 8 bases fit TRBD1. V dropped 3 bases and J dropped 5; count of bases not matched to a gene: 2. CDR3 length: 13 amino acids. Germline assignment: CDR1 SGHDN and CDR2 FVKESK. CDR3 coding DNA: TGTGCCAGCAGCCAGACAGGGGTTGAGACCCAGTACTTC. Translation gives CASSQTGVETQYF.

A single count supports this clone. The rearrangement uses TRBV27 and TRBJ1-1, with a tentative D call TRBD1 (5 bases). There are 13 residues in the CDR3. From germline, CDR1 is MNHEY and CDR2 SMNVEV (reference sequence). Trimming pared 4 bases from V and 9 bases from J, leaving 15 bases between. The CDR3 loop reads CASSSGHLGKAFF. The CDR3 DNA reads TGTGCCAGCAGTTCTGGACATTTAGGCAAAGCTTTCTTT.

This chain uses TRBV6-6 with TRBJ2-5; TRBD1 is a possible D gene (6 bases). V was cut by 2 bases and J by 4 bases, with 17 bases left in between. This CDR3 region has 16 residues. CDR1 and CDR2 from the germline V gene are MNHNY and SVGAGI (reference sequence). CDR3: CASSYEVWGLGETQYF. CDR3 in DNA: TGTGCCAGCAGTTACGAGGTTTGGGGGCTGGGAGAGACCCAGTACTTC.

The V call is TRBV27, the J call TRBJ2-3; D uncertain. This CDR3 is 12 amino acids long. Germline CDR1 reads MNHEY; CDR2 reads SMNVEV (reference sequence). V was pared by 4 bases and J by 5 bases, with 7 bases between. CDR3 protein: CASSYVGDTQYF. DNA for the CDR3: TGTGCCAGCAGTTATGTTGGAGATACGCAGTATTTT.

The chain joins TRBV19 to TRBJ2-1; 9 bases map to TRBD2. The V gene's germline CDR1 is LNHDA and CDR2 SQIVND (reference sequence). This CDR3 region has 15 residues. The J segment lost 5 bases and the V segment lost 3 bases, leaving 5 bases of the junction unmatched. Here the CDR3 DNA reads TGTGCCAGTAGTATGTTAGCGGGAGACCACAATGAGCAGTTCTTC. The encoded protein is CASSMLAGDHNEQFF.

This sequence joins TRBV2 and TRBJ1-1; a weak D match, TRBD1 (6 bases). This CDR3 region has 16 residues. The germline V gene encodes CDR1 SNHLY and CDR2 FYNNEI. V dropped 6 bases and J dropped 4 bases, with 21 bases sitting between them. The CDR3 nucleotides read TGTGCCAGCAGCCAAACAGGGTTGAGGGGGGGCACTGAAGCTTTCTTT. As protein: CASSQTGLRGGTEAFF.

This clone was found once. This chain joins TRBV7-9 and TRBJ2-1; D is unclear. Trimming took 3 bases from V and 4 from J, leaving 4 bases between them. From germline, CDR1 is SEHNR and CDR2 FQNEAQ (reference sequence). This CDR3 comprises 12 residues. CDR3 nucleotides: TGTGCCAGCAGCTTGCGGTACAATGAGCAGTTCTTC. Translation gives CASSLRYNEQFF.

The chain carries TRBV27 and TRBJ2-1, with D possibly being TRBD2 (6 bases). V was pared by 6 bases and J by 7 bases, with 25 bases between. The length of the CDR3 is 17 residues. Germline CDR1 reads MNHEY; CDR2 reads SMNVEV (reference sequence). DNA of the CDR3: TGTGCCAGCAGCTCCCCCAACAGCGGGTGGCACCCTAATGAGCAGTTCTTC. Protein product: CASSSPNSGWHPNEQFF.

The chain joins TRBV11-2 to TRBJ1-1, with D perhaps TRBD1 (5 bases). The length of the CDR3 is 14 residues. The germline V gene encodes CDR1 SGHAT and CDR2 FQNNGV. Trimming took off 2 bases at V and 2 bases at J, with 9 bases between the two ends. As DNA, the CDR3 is TGTGCCAGCAGCTTAAGGGGCAGAAACACTGAAGCTTTCTTT. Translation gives CASSLRGRNTEAFF.

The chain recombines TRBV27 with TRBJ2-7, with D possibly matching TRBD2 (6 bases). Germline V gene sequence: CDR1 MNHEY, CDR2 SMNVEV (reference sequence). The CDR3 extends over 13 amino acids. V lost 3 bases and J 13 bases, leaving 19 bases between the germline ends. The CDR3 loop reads CASSFRVGGADYF. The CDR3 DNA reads TGTGCCAGCAGTTTCAGAGTAGGAGGGGCGGACTACTTC.

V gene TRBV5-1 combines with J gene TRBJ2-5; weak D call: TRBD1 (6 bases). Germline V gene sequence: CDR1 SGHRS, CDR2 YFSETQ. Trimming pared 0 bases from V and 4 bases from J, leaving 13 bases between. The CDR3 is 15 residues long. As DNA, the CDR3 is TGCGCCAGCAGCTTGGGACAGGAGGAAGGAGAGACCCAGTACTTC. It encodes CASSLGQEEGETQYF.

The DNA of the CDR3 is TGTGCCAGCAGCTACCGGGACCACTCCTACGAGCAGTACTTC. Protein sequence: CASSYRDHSYEQYF. The chain carries TRBV7-9 and TRBJ2-7; D possibly matches TRBD1 or TRBD2 (5 bases each). CDR1 and CDR2 from the germline V gene are SEHNR and FQNEAQ (reference sequence). The CDR3 spans 14 residues. The V end lost 4 bases, the J end lost 0 bases, and 10 bases lay between the germline ends.

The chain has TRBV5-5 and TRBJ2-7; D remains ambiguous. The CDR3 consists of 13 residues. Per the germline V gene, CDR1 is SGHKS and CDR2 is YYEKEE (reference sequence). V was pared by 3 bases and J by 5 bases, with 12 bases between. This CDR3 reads CASSSFVGDEQYF. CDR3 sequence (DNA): TGTGCCAGCAGCTCCTTTGTTGGCGACGAGCAGTACTTC.

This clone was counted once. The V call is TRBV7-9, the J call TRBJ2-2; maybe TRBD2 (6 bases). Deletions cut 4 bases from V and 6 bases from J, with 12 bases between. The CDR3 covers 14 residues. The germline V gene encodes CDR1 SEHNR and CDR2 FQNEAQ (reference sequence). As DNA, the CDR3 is TGTGCCAGCAGCTACCCACTAGCTGCCGGGGAGCTGTTTTTT. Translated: CASSYPLAAGELFF. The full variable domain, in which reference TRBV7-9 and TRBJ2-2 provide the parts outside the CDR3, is DTGVSQNPRHKITKRGQNVTFRCDPISEHNRLYWYRQTLGQGPEFLTYFQNEAQLEKSRLLSDRFSAERPKGSFSTLEIQRTEQGDSAMYLCASSYPLAAGELFFGEGSRLTVL.

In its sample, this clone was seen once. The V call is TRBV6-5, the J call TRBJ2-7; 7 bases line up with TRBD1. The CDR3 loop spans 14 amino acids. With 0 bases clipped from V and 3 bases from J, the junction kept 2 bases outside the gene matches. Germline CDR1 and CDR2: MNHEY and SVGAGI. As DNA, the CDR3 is TGTGCCAGCAGTTACTCAAGGGACAGCTACGAGCAGTACTTC. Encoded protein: CASSYSRDSYEQYF.